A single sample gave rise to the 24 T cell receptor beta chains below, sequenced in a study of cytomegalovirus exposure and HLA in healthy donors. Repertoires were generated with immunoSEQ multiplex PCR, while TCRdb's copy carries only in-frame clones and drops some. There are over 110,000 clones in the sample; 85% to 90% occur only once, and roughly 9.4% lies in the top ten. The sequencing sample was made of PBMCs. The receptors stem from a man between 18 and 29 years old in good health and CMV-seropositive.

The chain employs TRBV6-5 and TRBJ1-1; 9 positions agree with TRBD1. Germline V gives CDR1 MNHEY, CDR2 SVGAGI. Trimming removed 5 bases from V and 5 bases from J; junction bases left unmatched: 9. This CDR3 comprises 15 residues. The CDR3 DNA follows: TGTGCCAGCAGTGTCCCGGGACAGGGATTAACTGAAGCTTTCTTT. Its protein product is CASSVPGQGLTEAFF.

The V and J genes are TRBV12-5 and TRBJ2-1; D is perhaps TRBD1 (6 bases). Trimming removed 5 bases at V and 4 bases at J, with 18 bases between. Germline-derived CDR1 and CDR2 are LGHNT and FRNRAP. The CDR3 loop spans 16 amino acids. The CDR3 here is CASGPWGRGGYNEQFF. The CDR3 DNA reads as TGTGCTAGTGGTCCGTGGGGGAGAGGGGGATACAATGAGCAGTTCTTC.

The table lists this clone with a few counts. As DNA, the CDR3 is TGTGCCAGCAGTGGAGGGCCCACGACCTACGAGCAGTACTTC. Amino acids: CASSGGPTTYEQYF. The chain employs TRBV2 and TRBJ2-7, with TRBD2 as a possible D gene (5 bases). The CDR3 spans 14 residues. With 4 bases removed from V and 2 bases from J, the gap between germline ends came to 12 bases. Germline values: CDR1 SNHLY, CDR2 FYNNEI.

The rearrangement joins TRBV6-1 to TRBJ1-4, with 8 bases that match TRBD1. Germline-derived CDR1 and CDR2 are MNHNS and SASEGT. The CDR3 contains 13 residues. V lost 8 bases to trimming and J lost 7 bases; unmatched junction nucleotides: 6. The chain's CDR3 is CASGQGRGEKLFF. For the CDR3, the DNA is TGTGCCAGCGGACAGGGTAGGGGTGAAAAACTGTTTTTT.

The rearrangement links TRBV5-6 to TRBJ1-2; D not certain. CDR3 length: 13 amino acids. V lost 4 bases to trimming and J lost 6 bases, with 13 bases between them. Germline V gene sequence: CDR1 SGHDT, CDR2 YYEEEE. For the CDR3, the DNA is TGTGCCAGCAGCCCGAGTGAATCCGATGGCTACACCTTC. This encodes CASSPSESDGYTF.

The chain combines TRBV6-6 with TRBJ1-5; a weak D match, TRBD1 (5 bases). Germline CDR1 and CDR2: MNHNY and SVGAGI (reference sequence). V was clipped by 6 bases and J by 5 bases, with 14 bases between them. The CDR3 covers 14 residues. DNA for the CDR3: TGTGCCAGCAGCCAAGACAGCTCCTATCAGCCCCAGCATTTT. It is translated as CASSQDSSYQPQHF.

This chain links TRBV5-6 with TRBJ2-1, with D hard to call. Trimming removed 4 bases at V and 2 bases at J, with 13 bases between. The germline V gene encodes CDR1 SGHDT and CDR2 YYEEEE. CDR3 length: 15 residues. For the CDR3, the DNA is TGTGCCAGCAGCGCGGCGCCTCAACCCTACAATGAGCAGTTCTTC. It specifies CASSAAPQPYNEQFF.

The CDR3: CASSNPTGALNYGYTF. CDR3 DNA sequence: TGTGCCAGCAGTAACCCGACAGGGGCCCTTAACTATGGCTACACCTTC. V and J are TRBV6-6 and TRBJ1-2; 8 bases are shared with TRBD1. Looked up from germline, CDR1 is MNHNY and CDR2 is SVGAGI (reference sequence). V was pared by 5 bases and J by 1 base, with 9 bases of the junction left unmatched. The CDR3 length is 16 residues.

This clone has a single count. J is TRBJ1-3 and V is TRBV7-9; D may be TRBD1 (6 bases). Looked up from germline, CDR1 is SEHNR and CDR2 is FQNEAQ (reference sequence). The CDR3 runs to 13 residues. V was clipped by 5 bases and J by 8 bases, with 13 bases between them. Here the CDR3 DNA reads TGTGCCAGCAGCAAAACCGAGGGGGACACCATATATTTT. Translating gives CASSKTEGDTIYF.

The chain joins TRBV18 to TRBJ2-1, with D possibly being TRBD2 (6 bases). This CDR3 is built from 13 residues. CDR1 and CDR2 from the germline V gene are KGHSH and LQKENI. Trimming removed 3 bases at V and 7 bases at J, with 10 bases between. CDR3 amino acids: CASSPGTQNEQFF. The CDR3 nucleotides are TGTGCCAGCTCACCCGGGACTCAGAATGAGCAGTTCTTC.

In DNA, the CDR3 is TGTGCCAGCAGCGTAGACCTAGGCACAGATACGCAGTATTTT. Translating it yields CASSVDLGTDTQYF. This sequence joins TRBV9 and TRBJ2-3; D call uncertain. Looked up from germline, CDR1 is SGDLS and CDR2 is YYNGEE. The CDR3 length is 14 residues. With 0 bases removed from V and 1 base from J, the gap between germline ends came to 6 bases.

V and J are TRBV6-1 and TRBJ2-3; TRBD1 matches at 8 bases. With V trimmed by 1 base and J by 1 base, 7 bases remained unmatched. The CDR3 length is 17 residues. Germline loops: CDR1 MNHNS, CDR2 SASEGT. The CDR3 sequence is CASSEGPDRGGTDTQYF. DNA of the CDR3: TGTGCCAGCAGTGAAGGTCCAGACAGGGGAGGCACAGATACGCAGTATTTT.

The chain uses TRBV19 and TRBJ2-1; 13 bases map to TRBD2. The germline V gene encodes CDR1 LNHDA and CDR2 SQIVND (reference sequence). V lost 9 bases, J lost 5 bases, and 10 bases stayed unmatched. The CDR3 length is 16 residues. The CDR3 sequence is CARTLRGLAGDNEQFF. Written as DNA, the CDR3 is TGTGCCAGAACATTACGAGGACTAGCGGGAGACAATGAGCAGTTCTTC.

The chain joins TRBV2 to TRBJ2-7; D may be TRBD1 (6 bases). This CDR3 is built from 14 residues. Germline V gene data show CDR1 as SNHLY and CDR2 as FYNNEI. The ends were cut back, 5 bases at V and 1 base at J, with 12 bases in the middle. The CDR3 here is CASSTAGTSYEQYF. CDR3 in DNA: TGTGCCAGCAGTACAGCCGGGACATCCTACGAGCAGTACTTC.

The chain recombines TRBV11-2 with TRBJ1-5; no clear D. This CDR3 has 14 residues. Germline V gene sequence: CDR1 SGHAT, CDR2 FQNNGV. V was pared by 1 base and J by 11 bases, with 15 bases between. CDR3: CASSLAGSSWTQHF. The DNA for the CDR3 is TGTGCCAGCAGCTTAGCGGGAAGTTCCTGGACCCAGCATTTT. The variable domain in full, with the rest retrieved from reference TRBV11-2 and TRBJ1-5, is EAGVAQSPRYKIIEKRQSVAFWCNPISGHATLYWYQQILGQGPKLLIQFQNNGVVDDSQLPKDRFSAERLKGVDSTLKIQPAKLEDSAVYLCASSLAGSSWTQHFGDGTRLSIL.

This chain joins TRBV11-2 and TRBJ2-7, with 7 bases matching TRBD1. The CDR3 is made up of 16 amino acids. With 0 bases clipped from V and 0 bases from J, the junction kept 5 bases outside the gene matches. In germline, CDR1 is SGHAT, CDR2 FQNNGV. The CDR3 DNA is TGTGCCAGCAGCTTAGATCAGGGGGTTTTCTCCTACGAGCAGTACTTC. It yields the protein CASSLDQGVFSYEQYF.

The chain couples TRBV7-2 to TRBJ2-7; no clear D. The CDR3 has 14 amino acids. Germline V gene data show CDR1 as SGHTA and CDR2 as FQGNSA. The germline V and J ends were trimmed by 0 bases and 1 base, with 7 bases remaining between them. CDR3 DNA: TGTGCCAGCAGCTTAGCGACCGGGTCCTACGAGCAGTACTTC. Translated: CASSLATGSYEQYF.

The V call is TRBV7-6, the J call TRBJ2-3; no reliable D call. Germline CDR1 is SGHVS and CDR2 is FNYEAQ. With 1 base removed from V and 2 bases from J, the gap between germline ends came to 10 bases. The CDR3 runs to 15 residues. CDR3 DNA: TGTGCCAGCAGCTTAGGGCCACTAAACACAGATACGCAGTATTTT. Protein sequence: CASSLGPLNTDTQYF. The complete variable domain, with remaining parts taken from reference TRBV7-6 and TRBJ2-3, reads GAGVSQSPRYKVTKRGQDVALRCDPISGHVSLYWYRQALGQGPEFLTYFNYEAQQDKSGLPNDRFSAERPEGSISTLTIQRTEQRDSAMYRCASSLGPLNTDTQYFGPGTRLTVL.

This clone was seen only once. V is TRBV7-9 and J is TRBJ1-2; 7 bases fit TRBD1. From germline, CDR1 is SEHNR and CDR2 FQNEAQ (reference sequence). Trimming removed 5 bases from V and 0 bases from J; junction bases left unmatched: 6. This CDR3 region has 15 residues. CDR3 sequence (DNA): TGTGCCAGCAGCCCGGGGACAGTAGCTAACTATGGCTACACCTTC. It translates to CASSPGTVANYGYTF.

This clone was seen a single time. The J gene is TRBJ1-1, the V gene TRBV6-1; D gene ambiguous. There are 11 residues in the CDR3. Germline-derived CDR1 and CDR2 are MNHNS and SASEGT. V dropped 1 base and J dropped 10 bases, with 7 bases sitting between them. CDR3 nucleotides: TGTGCCAGCAGTGAAGTCGGAGGAGCTTTCTTT. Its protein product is CASSEVGGAFF.

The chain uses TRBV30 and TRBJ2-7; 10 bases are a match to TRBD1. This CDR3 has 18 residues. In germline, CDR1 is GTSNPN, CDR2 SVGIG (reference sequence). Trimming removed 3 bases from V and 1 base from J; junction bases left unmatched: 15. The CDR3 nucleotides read TGTGCCTGGAGGCCCGGGGACAGGGGCCGTTTCTTTTCCTACGAGCAGTACTTC. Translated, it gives CAWRPGDRGRFFSYEQYF.

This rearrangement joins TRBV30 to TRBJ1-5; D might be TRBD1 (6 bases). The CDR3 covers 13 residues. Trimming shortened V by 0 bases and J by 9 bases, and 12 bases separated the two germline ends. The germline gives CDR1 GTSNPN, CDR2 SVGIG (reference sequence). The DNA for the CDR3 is TGTGCCTGGAGTGTAGCGCGAGGGGGGCCCCAGCATTTT. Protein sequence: CAWSVARGGPQHF.

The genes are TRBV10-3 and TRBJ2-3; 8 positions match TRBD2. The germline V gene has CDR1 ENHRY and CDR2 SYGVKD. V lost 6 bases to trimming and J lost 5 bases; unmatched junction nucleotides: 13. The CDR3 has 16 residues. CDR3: CAIRNLAGSPQDTQYF. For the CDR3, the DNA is TGTGCCATCAGGAACTTAGCGGGGAGCCCTCAAGATACGCAGTATTTT.

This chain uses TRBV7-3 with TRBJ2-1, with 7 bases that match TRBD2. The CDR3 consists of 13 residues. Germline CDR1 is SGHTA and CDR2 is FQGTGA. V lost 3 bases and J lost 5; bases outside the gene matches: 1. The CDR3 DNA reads TGTGCCAGCAGCTTCGGACTAGACAATGAGCAGTTCTTC. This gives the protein CASSFGLDNEQFF.